This passage covers 17 T cell receptor beta chains from one sample sequenced in a study of blood T cell repertoires in COVID-19. The method was immunoSEQ multiplex PCR; TCRdb's version includes in-frame clones alone and lacks a portion of them. The sample has about 300,000 clones; 88% are singletons. Sequencing used peripheral blood. Receptors originate from a woman aged 25 to 39 with COVID-19, enrolled during active disease.

V is TRBV6-1 and J is TRBJ1-6; D gene uncertain. CDR1 and CDR2 (germline): MNHNS, SASEGT. V dropped 1 base and J dropped 7 bases, with 5 bases sitting between them. The CDR3 runs to 13 residues. This chain's CDR3 is CASSEGENSPLHF. In DNA, the CDR3 is TGTGCCAGCAGTGAAGGAGAGAATTCACCCCTCCACTTT.

The chain has TRBV3-1 (or the pseudogene TRBV3-2) and TRBJ1-4, with TRBD1 matching 9 bases. Looked up from germline, CDR1 is LGHDT and CDR2 is YNNKEL (reference sequence). The CDR3 consists of 15 residues. J lost 7 bases, V lost 4 bases, and 7 bases had no gene match. DNA for the CDR3: TGTGCCAGCAGCCCCCGGACAGGGGTTGGTGAAAAACTGTTTTTT. Translating it yields CASSPRTGVGEKLFF.

This clone has more than one count but fewer than ten. The chain recombines TRBV7-9 with TRBJ2-7; TRBD2 might be the D (6 bases). The CDR3 covers 14 residues. Germline V lookup: CDR1 SEHNR, CDR2 FQNEAQ (reference sequence). V dropped 1 base and J dropped 4 bases, with 11 bases sitting between them. The CDR3 spells CASSLDGGNYEQYV. The DNA for the CDR3 is TGTGCCAGCAGCTTAGACGGGGGAAATTACGAGCAGTACGTC.

The V call is TRBV20-1, the J call TRBJ1-1; a weak D match, TRBD1 (5 bases). CDR1 is DFQATT and CDR2 is SNEGSKA in the germline V gene (reference sequence). The V and J ends lost 3 bases and 0 bases respectively, with 8 bases between them. The CDR3 consists of 13 residues. CDR3 amino acids: CSASGGVNTEAFF. The CDR3 DNA reads TGCAGTGCTAGTGGGGGGGTGAACACTGAAGCTTTCTTT.

The V and J genes are TRBV23-1 and TRBJ1-6; D is unresolved. TRBV23-1 is noted as an ORF with a role that remains uncertain. V lost 3 bases, J lost 6 bases, and 12 bases lay in between. The CDR3 is 15 residues long. The CDR3 region has the DNA TGCGCCAGCAGTCACGTGGGCATTTGTAATTCACCCCTCCACTTT. Translated: CASSHVGICNSPLHF.

Turning to this clone: The junction and the germline gene differ at one end; a read error may be behind it. The CDR3 DNA reads TGTGCCAGCAGCTTAGAGGGGGTTGGGATCTACAAAGCCTTC. It encodes CASSLEGVGIYKAF. This chain links TRBV7-2 with TRBJ1-2, with TRBD1 as a possible D gene (6 bases). Germline lookup yields CDR1 SGHTA and CDR2 FQGNSA. The CDR3 extends over 14 amino acids.

The chain combines TRBV19 with TRBJ1-2, with D tentatively TRBD1 (6 bases). The germline V gene has CDR1 LNHDA and CDR2 SQIVND (reference sequence). This CDR3 contains 13 residues. The V end lost 6 bases, the J end lost 8 bases, and 16 bases lay between the germline ends. The CDR3 protein is CASSPSRGAGYTF. The CDR3 DNA follows: TGTGCCAGTAGCCCCTCCCGGGGGGCCGGCTACACCTTC. Filled out from reference TRBV19 and TRBJ1-2, the complete variable domain reads DGGITQSPKYLFRKEGQNVTLSCEQNLNHDAMYWYRQDPGQGLRLIYYSQIVNDFQKGDIAEGYSVSREKKESFPLTVTSAQKNPTAFYLCASSPSRGAGYTFGSGTRLTVV.

The chain couples TRBV11-3 to TRBJ2-7; 8 positions match TRBD1. CDR3 size: 14 residues. With V trimmed by 5 bases and J by 2 bases, 5 bases remained unmatched. Germline-derived CDR1 and CDR2 are SGHNT and YENEEA. CDR3 nucleotide sequence: TGTGCCAGCAGCGCTTCCAGGGGGCCCTACGAGCAGTACTTC. It translates to CASSASRGPYEQYF.

This clone occurred a few times. The CDR3 DNA sequence: TGTGCCAGCACCCATCCTCGGGTATGGTACGAGCAGTACTTC. Translating it yields CASTHPRVWYEQYF. J is TRBJ2-7 and V is TRBV11-3; D gene unclear. V lost 7 bases and J 4 bases, leaving 17 bases between the germline ends. This CDR3 spans 14 amino acids. CDR1 is SGHNT and CDR2 is YENEEA in the germline V gene.

This chain connects TRBV7-8 to TRBJ2-7, with D perhaps TRBD2 (7 bases). Germline lookup yields CDR1 SGHVS and CDR2 FQNEAQ. The CDR3 runs 17 residues. V dropped 4 bases and J dropped 0 bases, with 19 bases sitting between them. CDR3 protein: CASSYRLGGLHSYEQYF. The CDR3, as DNA: TGTGCCAGCAGCTATCGACTGGGGGGGCTCCACTCCTACGAGCAGTACTTC.

The CDR3 nucleotides are TGCGCCAGCAGCCACCCTATCCCGGTTAGCAATCAGCCCCAGCATTTT. Protein product: CASSHPIPVSNQPQHF. This chain links TRBV4-1 with TRBJ1-5, with D unclear. The germline CDR1 and CDR2 sequences are MGHRA and YSYEKL. The length of the CDR3 is 16 residues. Trimming stripped 3 bases from V and 0 bases from J, with 12 bases between.

The gene calls are TRBV6-5 and TRBJ2-2, with 10 bases matching TRBD1. The CDR3 has 14 amino acids. V lost 6 bases, J lost 8 bases, and 6 bases stayed unmatched. The germline gives CDR1 MNHEY, CDR2 SVGAGI. The CDR3 is CASRWDRGSGELFF. DNA for the CDR3: TGTGCCAGCAGATGGGACAGGGGAAGTGGGGAGCTGTTTTTT.

The genes are TRBV28 and TRBJ2-2, with TRBD2 matching 7 bases. Germline CDR1 is MDHEN and CDR2 is SYDVKM. V lost 6 bases, J lost 5 bases, and 12 bases stayed unmatched. There are 16 residues in the CDR3. CDR3 in DNA: TGTGCCAGCAGCTCTCCGATTGGACTAGGTACCGGGGAGCTGTTTTTT. Translation gives CASSSPIGLGTGELFF.

This sequence joins TRBV20-1 and TRBJ1-1; D may be TRBD1 (5 bases). Trimming shortened V by 3 bases and J by 0 bases, and 11 bases separated the two germline ends. Germline V gene lookup returns CDR1 DFQATT and CDR2 SNEGSKA (reference sequence). CDR3 length: 14 residues. CDR3 amino acids: CSASRRVLNTEAFF. In DNA form, the CDR3 reads TGCAGTGCTAGTCGCAGGGTCCTGAACACTGAAGCTTTCTTT.

The DNA of the CDR3 is TGTGCCAGCACTTCGGGAGATTGGTTAGATACGCAGTATTTT. It specifies CASTSGDWLDTQYF. The rearrangement joins TRBV27 to TRBJ2-3; a possible D gene is TRBD2 (6 bases). Germline V CDR1 and CDR2: MNHEY, SMNVEV (reference sequence). Trimming removed 7 bases at V and 5 bases at J, with 16 bases between. The CDR3 covers 14 residues.

This rearrangement joins TRBV5-6 to TRBJ2-2; D is unclear. The CDR3 loop spans 14 amino acids. CDR1 and CDR2 from the germline V gene are SGHDT and YYEEEE. Trimming took 4 bases from V and 1 from J, leaving 8 bases between them. The CDR3 sequence is CASSRYRNTGELFF. The CDR3 DNA follows: TGTGCCAGCAGCCGGTACAGGAACACCGGGGAGCTGTTTTTT.

The V gene is TRBV11-2, the J gene TRBJ2-1; perhaps TRBD2 as D (5 bases). Trimming cost V 1 base and J 5 bases, with 12 bases left between them. Germline V gene data show CDR1 as SGHAT and CDR2 as FQNNGV. This CDR3 region has 15 residues. The CDR3 DNA reads TGTGCCAGCAGCTTAGGGCCGGGGTTGAACAATGAGCAGTTCTTC. Residues: CASSLGPGLNNEQFF.